This T cell receptor (beta chain) was identified in a study of blood T cell repertoires in COVID-19. Background on the study: Nucleic acid was either cDNA or gDNA, and it came from T cells, B-cell-depleted T cells, or PBMCs.

The V gene's germline CDR1 is LGHDT and CDR2 YNNKEL (reference sequence). The V end was cut by 1 base, the J end by 9 bases, with 10 bases between. The CDR3 loop spans 14 amino acids. Sequencing was performed with immunoSEQ multiplex PCR; in TCRdb, only in-frame clones are kept and a portion is missing. The table records roughly 360,000 clones, roughly four fifths of them present only once. The cohort comprised adults aged roughly 18 to 100 years residing in about 25 US areas. This chain connects TRBV3-1 (or the pseudogene TRBV3-2) to TRBJ1-6; tentative D call: TRBD1 (5 bases). The receptor was derived from a woman aged 45-65 years who had recovered from COVID-19. Sequencing used PBMCs or T cells enriched from blood (not recorded which). The CDR3 DNA sequence: TGTGCCAGCAGCCAAGTTGGGGCCCCTTCACCCCTCCACTTT. Encoded protein: CASSQVGAPSPLHF.